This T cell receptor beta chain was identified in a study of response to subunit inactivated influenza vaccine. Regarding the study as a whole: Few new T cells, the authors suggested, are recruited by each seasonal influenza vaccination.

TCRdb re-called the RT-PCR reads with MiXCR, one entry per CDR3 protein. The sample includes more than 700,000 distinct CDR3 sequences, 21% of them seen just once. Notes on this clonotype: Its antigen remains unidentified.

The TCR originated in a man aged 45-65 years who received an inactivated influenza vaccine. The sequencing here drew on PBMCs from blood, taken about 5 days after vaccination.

In nucleotides, the CDR3 is TGTGCCAGCAGTCCCGCGGTGAGATTCTACGAGCAGTACTTC. Translating gives CASSPAVRFYEQYF. The chain is built from TRBV27 and TRBJ2-7; the D is unclear. CDR1 is MNHEY and CDR2 is SMNVEV in the germline V gene (reference sequence). The length of the CDR3 is 14 residues. The ends were cut back, 5 bases at V and 3 bases at J, with 14 bases in the middle.